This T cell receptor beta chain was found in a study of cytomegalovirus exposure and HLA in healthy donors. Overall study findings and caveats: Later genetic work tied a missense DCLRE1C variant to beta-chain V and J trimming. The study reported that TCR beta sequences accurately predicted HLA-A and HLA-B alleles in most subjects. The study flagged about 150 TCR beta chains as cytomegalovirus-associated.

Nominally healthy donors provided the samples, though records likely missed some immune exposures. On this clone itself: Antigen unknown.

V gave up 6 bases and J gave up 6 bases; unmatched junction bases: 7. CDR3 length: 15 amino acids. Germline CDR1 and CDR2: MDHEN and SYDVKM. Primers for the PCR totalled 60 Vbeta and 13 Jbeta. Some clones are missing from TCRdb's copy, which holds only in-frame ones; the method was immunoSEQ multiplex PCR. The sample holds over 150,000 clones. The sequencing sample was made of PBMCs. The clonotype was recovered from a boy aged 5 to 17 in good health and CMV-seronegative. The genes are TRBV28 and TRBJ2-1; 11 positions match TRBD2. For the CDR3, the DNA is TGTGCCAGCAGATCCTTTAGCGGGGGGGCCAATGAGCAGTTCTTC. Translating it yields CASRSFSGGANEQFF.